This entry lists 28 T cell receptor beta chains sequenced from one sample in a study of vaccination and CD4 T cells after COVID-19. Sequenced with the Oncomine TCR Beta short-read assay was DNA taken from cultured CD4+ T cells. Genomic DNA extraction was carried out from cultured CD4+ T cells. Each CDR3 protein is one row after TCRdb ran MiXCR on the PCR reads. In the table there are more than 7,000 distinct CDR3 sequences, 28% of which are singletons. Antigen specificity for these receptors is unknown. Treatment given: roughly 10-day PBMC culture with coronavirus spike peptide pools or control peptides (ViraFEST assay). During the years 2011-2018, before the COVID-19 pandemic, the unexposed donor's CD4+ T cells were collected. Material: CD4+ T cells from blood, cultured in vitro. The receptors were gathered from a human donor in good health.

This clonotype turned up a few times. The chain carries TRBV25-1 and TRBJ1-5; D is unresolved. Deletions cut 4 bases from V and 3 bases from J, with 10 bases between. The CDR3 runs to 14 residues. Germline loops: CDR1 MGHDK, CDR2 SYGVNS. This chain's CDR3 is CASSAAGVNQPQHF. CDR3 sequence (DNA): TGTGCCAGCAGTGCTGCAGGAGTCAATCAGCCCCAGCATTTT.

This clonotype was seen a handful of times. The chain combines TRBV6-1 with TRBJ2-7; the D call may be TRBD1 or TRBD2 (6 bases each). CDR1 and CDR2 (germline): MNHNS, SASEGT. The CDR3 spans 12 residues. V lost 6 bases, J lost 7 bases, and 13 bases lay in between. DNA of the CDR3: TGTGCCAGCAGCCCCACAGGGACTGAGCAGTACTTC. It encodes CASSPTGTEQYF.

The chain is built from TRBV7-9 and TRBJ1-5; D ambiguous. Trimming cost V 3 bases and J 5 bases, with 14 bases left between them. The CDR3 consists of 15 residues. Germline-derived CDR1 and CDR2 are SEHNR and FQNEAQ (reference sequence). In DNA form, the CDR3 reads TGTGCCAGCAGCTTGGTTGGAACGTTTGATCAGCCCCAGCATTTT. Its protein product is CASSLVGTFDQPQHF.

The rearrangement joins TRBV2 to TRBJ2-2; 8 nucleotides agree with TRBD2. The CDR3 sequence is 16 residues long. The germline CDR1 and CDR2 sequences are SNHLY and FYNNEI. V gave up 3 bases and J gave up 4 bases; unmatched junction bases: 7. The CDR3 reads CASSDRGRFRTGELFF. The CDR3 DNA reads as TGTGCCAGCAGTGATCGCGGGAGGTTCCGCACCGGGGAGCTGTTTTTT.

This clonotype was detected a few times. The rearrangement uses TRBV29-1 and TRBJ1-2; the match to TRBD1 covers 9 bases. This CDR3 has 15 residues. J gave up 7 bases and V 1 base, and 10 bases lay outside the gene matches. Germline V gives CDR1 SQVTM, CDR2 ANQGSEA. The CDR3 region has the DNA TGCAGCGTTGAAGTCGGGACAGGGCATAGACGTGGCTACACCTTC. It codes for CSVEVGTGHRRGYTF.

This clonotype was found a few times. This chain links TRBV20-1 with TRBJ1-1; 9 bases line up with TRBD1. CDR3 size: 12 residues. Losses at the gene ends were 6 bases for V and 12 bases for J; bases not matched to a gene: 11. Germline CDR1 reads DFQATT; CDR2 reads SNEGSKA (reference sequence). In DNA, the CDR3 is TGCAGTGCGCGGAGGGACAGGGCGTGGTCTTTCTTT. This translates into CSARRDRAWSFF.

This clonotype is labeled as medium-sized. V is TRBV6-5 and J is TRBJ1-5, with 9 bases fitting TRBD1. Trimming took 4 bases from V and 5 from J; bases not matched to a gene: 9. Per germline, CDR1 MNHEY and CDR2 SVGAGI. CDR3 size: 16 residues. The chain's CDR3 is CASSSNLDRGYQPQHF. The CDR3 DNA follows: TGTGCCAGCAGTTCTAACTTAGACAGGGGGTATCAGCCCCAGCATTTT.

The chain carries TRBV10-3 and TRBJ2-2; possibly TRBD2 for D (6 bases). The CDR3 is made up of 15 amino acids. V lost 9 bases and J lost 8, with 22 bases in between. Germline lookup yields CDR1 ENHRY and CDR2 SYGVKD. For the CDR3, the DNA is TGTGCCATTCGCCAGGTAGCGGCCCCCTTTGGGGAGCTGTTTTTT. Encoded protein: CAIRQVAAPFGELFF.

This clonotype is medium-sized in the sample. This sequence joins TRBV28 and TRBJ1-5, with D possibly matching TRBD1 (6 bases). Looked up from germline, CDR1 is MDHEN and CDR2 is SYDVKM. This CDR3 has 15 amino acids. The germline V and J ends were trimmed by 3 bases and 5 bases, with 14 bases remaining between them. The CDR3 spells CASSFWGLPYQPQHF. CDR3 nucleotide sequence: TGTGCCAGCAGTTTTTGGGGGCTACCCTATCAGCCCCAGCATTTT.

V and J are TRBV7-2 and TRBJ1-2; 11 positions match TRBD1. This CDR3 contains 16 residues. Germline values: CDR1 SGHTA, CDR2 FQGNSA. V lost 3 bases, J lost 4 bases, and 7 bases stayed unmatched. CDR3 DNA sequence: TGTGCCAGCAGCTTTCGGACAGGGGGCGCAGGCTATGGCTACACCTTC. Translating it yields CASSFRTGGAGYGYTF.

The rearrangement uses TRBV30 and TRBJ2-6, with 8 bases aligning to TRBD1. The length of the CDR3 is 18 residues. CDR1 and CDR2 (germline): GTSNPN, SVGIG (reference sequence). The J segment lost 0 bases and the V segment lost 2 bases, leaving 9 bases of the junction unmatched. Written as DNA, the CDR3 is TGTGCCTGGAGTCCTATCACAGGGGGTCCCTCTGGGGCCAACGTCCTGACTTTC. Translation: CAWSPITGGPSGANVLTF.

The chain joins TRBV12-3 or TRBV12-4 to TRBJ2-1; D assignment may be TRBD1 or TRBD2 (5 bases each). The CDR3 length is 14 residues. V was clipped by 2 bases and J by 8 bases, with 13 bases between them. CDR3 sequence (DNA): TGTGCCAGCAGTTTAAGGTTGATGGGACATGAGCAGTTCTTC. Protein product: CASSLRLMGHEQFF.

The rearrangement links TRBV5-1 to TRBJ1-2; 12 bases are shared with TRBD1. With V trimmed by 2 bases and J by 8 bases, 4 bases remained unmatched. This CDR3 spans 14 amino acids. CDR1 and CDR2 (germline): SGHRS, YFSETQ. CDR3 in DNA: TGCGCCAGCAGCTTCGGGACAGGGGGCGACGGCTACACCTTC. Its protein is CASSFGTGGDGYTF.

The V gene is TRBV10-3, the J gene TRBJ1-5; D remains unclear. The CDR3 runs 14 residues. Trimming left V 6 bases short and J 6 bases short, with 15 bases between. From germline, CDR1 is ENHRY and CDR2 SYGVKD. Written as DNA, the CDR3 is TGTGCCATCAGAGAGACCCAGGAGGGTCAGCCCCAGCATTTT. Protein: CAIRETQEGQPQHF.

The chain uses TRBV30 and TRBJ2-7; 12 nucleotides line up with TRBD2. CDR1 is GTSNPN and CDR2 is SVGIG in the germline V gene (reference sequence). V lost 0 bases, J lost 5 bases, and 8 bases stayed unmatched. The CDR3 is 16 amino acids. The CDR3 here is CAWSVGLAGGPHEQYF. For the CDR3, the DNA is TGTGCCTGGAGTGTGGGGCTAGCGGGAGGGCCACACGAGCAGTACTTC.

This clonotype has just a few counts. The chain links TRBV4-2 to TRBJ1-1; unclear D gene. CDR1 LGHNA and CDR2 YNFKEQ come from the germline V gene. The ends were cut back, 2 bases at V and 4 bases at J, with 11 bases in the middle. This CDR3 is built from 14 residues. The CDR3 DNA reads TGTGCCAGCAGCCAAAAGCAGGCCGGCACTGAAGCTTTCTTT. Its translation is CASSQKQAGTEAFF.

The CDR3 region is CAISESGINQPQHF. In nucleotides, the CDR3 is TGTGCCATCAGTGAGTCTGGGATCAATCAGCCCCAGCATTTT. The chain combines TRBV10-3 with TRBJ1-5; no clear D gene. There are 14 residues in the CDR3. Trimming left V 0 bases short and J 3 bases short, with 6 bases between. Looked up from germline, CDR1 is ENHRY and CDR2 is SYGVKD.

The chain links TRBV5-5 to TRBJ1-2; 8 bases fit TRBD1. CDR1 SGHKS and CDR2 YYEKEE come from the germline V gene (reference sequence). CDR3 length: 16 amino acids. Trimming at V came to 4 bases and at J to 4 bases, leaving 12 bases not matched to a gene. The CDR3 here is CASSPHPQGVRYGYTF. The CDR3 nucleotides are TGTGCCAGCAGCCCTCATCCACAGGGGGTACGCTATGGCTACACCTTC.

This clonotype came up a few times. The rearrangement joins TRBV30 to TRBJ1-1; no clear D. V dropped 3 bases and J dropped 5 bases, with 13 bases sitting between them. There are 13 residues in the CDR3. Germline assignment: CDR1 GTSNPN and CDR2 SVGIG (reference sequence). The CDR3 region is CAWSSTRRTEAFF. CDR3 in DNA: TGTGCCTGGAGCTCCACGCGGAGGACTGAAGCTTTCTTT. The full variable domain, its missing parts supplied by reference TRBV30 and TRBJ1-1, is SQTIHQWPATLVQPVGSPLSLECTVEGTSNPNLYWYRQAAGRGLQLLFYSVGIGQISSEVPQNLSASRPQDRQFILSSKKLLLSDSGFYLCAWSSTRRTEAFFGQGTRLTVV.

The gene calls are TRBV28 and TRBJ2-3; unclear D gene. The CDR3 covers 16 residues. Germline V gives CDR1 MDHEN, CDR2 SYDVKM. V shed 5 bases and J shed 2 bases, with 17 bases lying between them. CDR3 in DNA: TGTGCCAGCAGTCTTGGACCGGGCGGTAACACAGATACGCAGTATTTT. Translated: CASSLGPGGNTDTQYF.

The chain recombines TRBV28 with TRBJ2-7, with D possibly being TRBD1 or TRBD2 (5 bases each). There are 14 residues in the CDR3. Trimming removed 6 bases from V and 9 bases from J, with 21 bases in between. Germline CDR1 and CDR2: MDHEN and SYDVKM. The CDR3 loop is CASSHGTAGIGQYF. The DNA of the CDR3 is TGTGCCAGCAGCCACGGGACGGCCGGCATTGGGCAGTACTTC. The whole variable domain, remainder taken from reference TRBV28 and TRBJ2-7, is DVKVTQSSRYLVKRTGEKVFLECVQDMDHENMFWYRQDPGLGLRLIYFSYDVKMKEKGDIPEGYSVSREKKERFSLILESASTNQTSMYLCASSHGTAGIGQYFGPGTRLTVT.

This clonotype has just a few counts. The chain recombines TRBV4-1 with TRBJ2-3; perhaps TRBD2 as D (6 bases). The CDR3 runs 18 residues. Per the germline V gene, CDR1 is MGHRA and CDR2 is YSYEKL. Trimming pared 1 base from V and 0 bases from J, leaving 17 bases between. The CDR3 is CASSQVRGTATSTDTQYF. The CDR3, as DNA: TGCGCCAGCAGCCAAGTACGGGGGACTGCTACTAGCACAGATACGCAGTATTTT.

The table lists this clonotype with a few counts. The chain links TRBV7-8 to TRBJ2-1; D is uncertain. The CDR3 extends over 13 amino acids. Germline CDR1 SGHVS, CDR2 FQNEAQ. Trimming pared 5 bases from V and 8 bases from J, leaving 13 bases between. CDR3 residues: CASSLELGYEQFF. CDR3 nucleotides: TGTGCCAGCAGCCTAGAATTGGGCTATGAGCAGTTCTTC.

This chain links TRBV7-2 with TRBJ2-1; no clear D gene. The CDR3 spans 15 residues. Germline values: CDR1 SGHTA, CDR2 FQGNSA. The ends were cut back, 5 bases at V and 0 bases at J, with 11 bases in the middle. The CDR3 DNA sequence: TGTGCCAGCAGCGCCCAAAAGGGCTCCTACAATGAGCAGTTCTTC. The encoded protein is CASSAQKGSYNEQFF.

The chain carries TRBV18 and TRBJ1-2, with a possible D match to TRBD1 (5 bases). The germline V gene encodes CDR1 KGHSH and CDR2 LQKENI. This CDR3 has 16 residues. V shed 2 bases and J shed 1 base, with 14 bases lying between them. The CDR3 protein is CASSPGGDRLNYGYTF. The CDR3 coding sequence is TGTGCCAGCTCACCAGGGGGAGACCGACTTAACTATGGCTACACCTTC.

The rearrangement uses TRBV20-1 and TRBJ2-7; D remains ambiguous. Germline loops: CDR1 DFQATT, CDR2 SNEGSKA (reference sequence). V lost 6 bases, J lost 5 bases, and 14 bases lay in between. The CDR3 covers 12 residues. CDR3 region: CSAHPGSNEQYF. CDR3 sequence (DNA): TGCAGTGCACACCCAGGTTCCAACGAGCAGTACTTC.

This clonotype rates as medium-sized. The chain carries TRBV20-1 and TRBJ1-1; maybe TRBD1 (5 bases). The length of the CDR3 is 14 residues. Deletions cut 3 bases from V and 0 bases from J, with 11 bases between. Germline V gene lookup returns CDR1 DFQATT and CDR2 SNEGSKA (reference sequence). DNA for the CDR3: TGCAGTGCTAGTCAGGGCTCACTGAACACTGAAGCTTTCTTT. It is translated as CSASQGSLNTEAFF.

This clonotype showed up just once. This sequence joins TRBV4-2 and TRBJ1-1; TRBD1 matches 9 bases. This CDR3 region has 16 residues. V dropped 0 bases and J dropped 1; count of bases not matched to a gene: 3. Germline V lookup: CDR1 LGHNA, CDR2 YNFKEQ. CDR3 DNA: TGTGCCAGCAGCCAAGATGGGACAGGGCCGAACACTGAAGCTTTCTTT. Its protein is CASSQDGTGPNTEAFF.